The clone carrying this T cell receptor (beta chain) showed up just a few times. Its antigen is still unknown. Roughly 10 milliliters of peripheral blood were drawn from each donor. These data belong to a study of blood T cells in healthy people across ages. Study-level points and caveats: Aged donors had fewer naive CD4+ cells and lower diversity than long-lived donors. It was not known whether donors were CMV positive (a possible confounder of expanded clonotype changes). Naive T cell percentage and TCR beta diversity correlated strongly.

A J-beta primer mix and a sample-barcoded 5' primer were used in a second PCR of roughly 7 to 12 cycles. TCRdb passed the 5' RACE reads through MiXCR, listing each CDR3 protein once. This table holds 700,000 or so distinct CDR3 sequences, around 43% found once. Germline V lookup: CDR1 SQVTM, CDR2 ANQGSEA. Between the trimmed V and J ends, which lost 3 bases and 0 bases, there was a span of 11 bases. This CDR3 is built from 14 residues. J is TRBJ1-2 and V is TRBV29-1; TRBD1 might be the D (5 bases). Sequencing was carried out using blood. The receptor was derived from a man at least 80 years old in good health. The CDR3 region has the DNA TGCAGCGTTGACGACAGACTCTCTAACTATGGCTACACCTTC. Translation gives CSVDDRLSNYGYTF.